The source of this T cell receptor (beta chain) is a study of shared clonotypes between healthy human individuals (dated by TCRdb to about 2020). About the investigation overall: The cohort comprised two women and a few men aged 18 to 49 years. Per donor, three plates each were used for CD4 naive and CD4 memory, two for CD8 naive, and one for CD8 memory. Blood TCR repertoires of about five healthy adults were deeply sequenced to estimate repertoire size and the extent of clonotype sharing between individuals. Libraries were prepared and TCR repertoires were sequenced by different laboratories using diverse techniques, in order to increase sequencing depth and limit assay-specific biases. Between about 0.9 and 8.9 billion PBMCs per donor were obtained by leukapheresis. The study at large found these results: Because the study included only a small number of donors, the genetic and exposure-history diversity represented was limited. Clonotypes shared by all four sorted-subset donors showed higher generation probabilities than non-shared clonotypes. Across a few donors, around 5.4% of naive CD4, 3% to 3.5% of naive CD8, around 2.1% of memory CD4, and approximately 0.4% of memory CD8 clonotypes were shared. Even with the large sequencing depth, rarefaction of the sorted-subset datasets indicated that sequencing was incomplete. Estimated clonotype richness was generally larger for naive than for memory subsets. Based on pairwise subsampling, the degree of clonotype sharing among donors was expected to be affected by sequencing depth. Sampling was limited to blood, and TCR repertoires in tissue likely differ from TCR repertoires in blood.

Using the deep immunoSEQ assay, TCR CDR3 regions were amplified from genomic DNA by multiplex PCR. Extracted genomic DNA from each cell subset was spread evenly across all wells of several immunoSEQ 96-well plates, with each plate serving as a replicate. For sorted subsets, each replicate PCR was loaded with 150 to 250 ng genomic DNA, equivalent to approximately 27,000 T cell genomes. Purified libraries were quantified with a Qubit 3.0 fluorometer, sized on a Bioanalyzer 2100, and re-quantified with the KAPA Library Quantification kit. Every immunoSEQ 96-well plate was sequenced on a separate single-read 150-cycle Illumina NextSeq 550 flow cell. In the paper's pipeline: Because only junctional sequences without quality scores were contained in the immunoSEQ output, filtering matching that applied to full-length reads could not be performed. To assign V/J genes and CDR3, sequences were annotated using PyIR, a Python wrapper for IgBLAST v1.9, with IMGT germline references. Reads with weak V/J assignments (E-value above 1e-6), missing CDR3, stop codons, out-of-frame junctions, or ambiguous translated residues were removed. V3J clonotypes were defined as sequences sharing the same inferred V gene, J gene, and CDR3 amino acid sequence. Percentage overlap between repertoires was computed as shared unique clonotypes divided by the size of the smaller repertoire. RTK rarefaction, the Chao1 estimator, and Recon v2.1 estimates of unobserved clonotypes were used to assess repertoire richness. For all TCRbeta clonotypes obtained by the gDNA method from a few donors, generation probabilities were computed with OLGA. The immuneACCESS repertoire file appears here via TCRdb, limited to in-frame rearrangements. These files lack a portion of the clones; in checked studies, under half of the deficit traces to unresolved V genes, and the cause of the others is not known. V and J calls and clone size are copied from that table; D and trimming were computed from the DNA. In this sample the table shows about 690,000 clones, roughly 88% of which occur a single time. The ten largest clones represent about 34% of the sample.

The donors were healthy, HIV-negative adults with no recently reported acute infections or vaccinations. Only Caucasian adults living in Nashville, Tennessee, USA were represented among the donors. CD8 memory samples combined magnetically selected CD45RO+ cells with CCR7-negative CD45RA+ effector memory (TemRA) cells. Blood was obtained by leukapheresis, after which PBMCs were separated by Ficoll-Histopaque density gradient centrifugation and cryopreserved in liquid nitrogen vapor phase. Analytical flow cytometry was used to check the purity and quantity of every magnetically sorted T cell population. From each sorted fraction, genomic DNA was isolated and quantified by UV absorbance on a Nanodrop 2000c. Remarks on this clone: No antigen is known for it. Per-base quality was not reported, and no clone a single base away is much larger than it.

Counted from cysteine to phenylalanine, this CDR3 has 15 amino acids. Only CDR3 DNA remains: 45 bases, in frame from the first base. Trimming takes 2 bases from V and 1 base from J, and the germline ends sit 12 bases apart. Sequences SGHTA (CDR1) and FQGNSA (CDR2) are obtained from the germline V gene. The V and J genes are TRBV7-2 and TRBJ2-7; a weak D assignment points to TRBD2 (5 bases agree). The TCR originated in a man in his late teens or twenties in good health. Some clones in this sample may be carry-over from other donors' samples. Sequencing was performed on memory CD8+ T cells from PBMCs. The intended sense of this specimen's cell subset or site label: CD45RO+ cells pooled with CCR7-negative TemRA cells. CDR3 reads: CASSLPLSDSYEQYF. The DNA sequence reads TGTGCCAGCAGCTTACCCCTTAGCGATTCCTACGAGCAGTACTTC.